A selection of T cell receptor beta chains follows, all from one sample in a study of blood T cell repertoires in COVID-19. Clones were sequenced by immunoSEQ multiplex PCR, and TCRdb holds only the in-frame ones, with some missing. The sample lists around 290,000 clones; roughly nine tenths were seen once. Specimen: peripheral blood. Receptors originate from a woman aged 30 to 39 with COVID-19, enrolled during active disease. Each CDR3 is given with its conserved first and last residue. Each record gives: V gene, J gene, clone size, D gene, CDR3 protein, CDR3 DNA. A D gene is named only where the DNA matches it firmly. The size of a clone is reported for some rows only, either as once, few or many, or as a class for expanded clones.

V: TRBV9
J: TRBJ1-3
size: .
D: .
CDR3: CASSVWQTGNTIYF
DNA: TGTGCCAGCAGCGTGTGGCAGACTGGAAACACCATATATTTT

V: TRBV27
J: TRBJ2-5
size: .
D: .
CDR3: CASSPEWSNFIGETQYF
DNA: TGTGCCAGCAGTCCCGAATGGAGTAATTTCATAGGAGAGACCCAGTACTTC

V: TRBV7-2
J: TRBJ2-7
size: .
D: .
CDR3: CASSPRADSYEQYF
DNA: TGTGCCAGCAGCCCCCGTGCGGACTCCTACGAGCAGTACTTC

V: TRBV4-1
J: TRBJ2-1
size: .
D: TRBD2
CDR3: CASSQERGSEQFF
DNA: TGCGCCAGCAGCCAGGAGCGGGGGAGCGAGCAGTTCTTC

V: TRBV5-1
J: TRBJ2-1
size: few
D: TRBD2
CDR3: CASSFSGSLGEQFF
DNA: TGCGCCAGCAGCTTTAGCGGGAGTTTGGGTGAGCAGTTCTTC

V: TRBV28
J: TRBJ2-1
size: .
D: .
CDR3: CASSWDGGGGPGREQFF
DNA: TGTGCCAGCAGCTGGGATGGAGGGGGAGGGCCAGGTAGAGAGCAGTTCTTC

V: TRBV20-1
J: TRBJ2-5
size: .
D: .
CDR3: CSATGGETQYF
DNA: TGCAGTGCTACCGGAGGGGAGACCCAGTACTTC

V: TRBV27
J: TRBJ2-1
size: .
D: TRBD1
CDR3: CASSNRGDEQFF
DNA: TGTGCCAGCAGCAACAGGGGCGATGAGCAGTTCTTC

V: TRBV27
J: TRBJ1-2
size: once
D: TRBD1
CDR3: CASSSRPDRVQGYTF
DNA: TGTGCCAGCAGTTCGCGCCCGGACAGGGTCCAAGGCTACACCTTC

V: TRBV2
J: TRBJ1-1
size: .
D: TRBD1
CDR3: CASSEWTGGDTEAFF
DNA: TGTGCCAGCAGTGAGTGGACAGGGGGCGATACTGAAGCTTTCTTT

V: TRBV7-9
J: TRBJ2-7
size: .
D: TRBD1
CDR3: CASSLALGTGAYEQYF
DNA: TGTGCCAGCAGCTTAGCGCTCGGGACAGGGGCCTACGAGCAGTACTTC

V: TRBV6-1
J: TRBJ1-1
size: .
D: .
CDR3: CASSEGSRRGAEAFF
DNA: TGTGCCAGCAGTGAAGGGTCCCGCAGGGGCGCTGAAGCTTTCTTT

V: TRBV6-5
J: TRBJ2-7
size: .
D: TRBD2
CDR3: CASSYPLGGGFYEQYF
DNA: TGTGCCAGCAGCTACCCCCTGGGCGGGGGGTTCTACGAGCAGTACTTC

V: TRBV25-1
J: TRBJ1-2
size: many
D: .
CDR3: CASSGGTAYGYTF
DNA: TGTGCCAGCAGTGGCGGGACGGCCTATGGCTACACCTTC

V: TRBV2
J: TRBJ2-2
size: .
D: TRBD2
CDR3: CASSVGLAANTGELFF
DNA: TGTGCCAGCAGTGTGGGACTAGCGGCGAACACCGGGGAGCTGTTTTTT

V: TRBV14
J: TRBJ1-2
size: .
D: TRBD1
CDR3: CASSQNRGDGYTF
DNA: TGTGCCAGCAGCCAAAACAGGGGTGACGGCTACACCTTC

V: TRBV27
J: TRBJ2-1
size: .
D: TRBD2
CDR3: CASSLSLAGGPSYNEQFF
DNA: TGTGCCAGCAGTTTATCGTTAGCGGGAGGGCCGTCCTACAATGAGCAGTTCTTC

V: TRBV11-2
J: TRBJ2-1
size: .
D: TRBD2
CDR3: CASSYPRGSGRGPYNEQFF
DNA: TGTGCCAGCAGCTACCCGAGAGGTAGCGGGAGAGGCCCCTACAATGAGCAGTTCTTC

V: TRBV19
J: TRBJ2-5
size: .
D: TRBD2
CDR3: CASSRWTSGIQETQYF
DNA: TGTGCCAGTAGTAGATGGACTAGCGGGATCCAAGAGACCCAGTACTTC

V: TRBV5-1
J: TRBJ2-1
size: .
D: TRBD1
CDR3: CASSSGTGEYNEQFF
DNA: TGCGCCAGCAGCTCCGGCACAGGGGAATACAATGAGCAGTTCTTC

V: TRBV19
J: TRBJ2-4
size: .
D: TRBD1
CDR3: CASSSTGTGFGNIQYF
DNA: TGTGCCAGTAGTTCCACCGGGACAGGGTTCGGAAACATTCAGTACTTC

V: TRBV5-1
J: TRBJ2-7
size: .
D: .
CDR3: CASSPGQSGSYEQYF
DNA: TGCGCCAGCAGCCCTGGACAATCCGGGAGCTACGAGCAGTACTTC

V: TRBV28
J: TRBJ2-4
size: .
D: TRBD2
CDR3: CARHPTSGPLHLAKNIQYF
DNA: TGTGCCCGACACCCGACTAGCGGCCCCTTACATCTAGCCAAAAACATTCAGTACTTC

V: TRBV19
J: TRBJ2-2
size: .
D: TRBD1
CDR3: CASRTGEITGELFF
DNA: TGTGCCAGTCGCACAGGGGAAATCACCGGGGAGCTGTTTTTT

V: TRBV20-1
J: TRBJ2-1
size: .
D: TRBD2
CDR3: CSASLAGGEFF
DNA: TGCAGTGCTAGCTTAGCGGGAGGAGAGTTCTTC

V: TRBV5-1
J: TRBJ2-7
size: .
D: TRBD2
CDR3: CASSLGLAGGYEQYF
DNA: TGCGCCAGCAGCTTGGGACTAGCGGGAGGCTACGAGCAGTACTTC